This TCR beta chain was captured in a study of OX40 agonist ivuxolimab in advanced cancers. Findings of the study overall: At 0.1 to 3.0 mg/kg, CD4+ and CD8+ blood T cells expanded clonally by week 6. CD8+ T cells showed, on average, more clonal expansion than CD4+ cells.

Comments on this clone: Antigen: not known.

V was shortened by 6 bases and J by 5 bases, with 19 bases between the two germline ends. CDR3 length: 16 residues. Germline CDR1 reads KGHSH; CDR2 reads LQKENI. Here immunoSEQ multiplex PCR was the method, and the copy in TCRdb shows in-frame clones only, minus some. The table lists roughly 80,000 clones, around 87% of them singletons, with less than 0.4% in the top ten. Sequenced here: CD4+ or CD8+ T cells sorted from blood, sampled in a trial of the OX40 agonist ivuxolimab. This chain connects TRBV18 to TRBJ2-2; perhaps D is TRBD1 or TRBD2 (5 bases each). The sequence derives from an adult with an advanced solid tumor such as melanoma, head and neck, liver or kidney cancer. In DNA form, the CDR3 reads TGTGCCAGCTCCCCTTTCTCCGGGACCCGTACCGGGGAGCTGTTTTTT. As protein: CASSPFSGTRTGELFF. The variable domain in full, completed from reference TRBV18 and TRBJ2-2, reads NAGVMQNPRHLVRRRGQEARLRCSPMKGHSHVYWYRQLPEEGLKFMVYLQKENIIDESGMPKERFSAEFPKEGPSILRIQQVVRGDSAAYFCASSPFSGTRTGELFFGEGSRLTVL.